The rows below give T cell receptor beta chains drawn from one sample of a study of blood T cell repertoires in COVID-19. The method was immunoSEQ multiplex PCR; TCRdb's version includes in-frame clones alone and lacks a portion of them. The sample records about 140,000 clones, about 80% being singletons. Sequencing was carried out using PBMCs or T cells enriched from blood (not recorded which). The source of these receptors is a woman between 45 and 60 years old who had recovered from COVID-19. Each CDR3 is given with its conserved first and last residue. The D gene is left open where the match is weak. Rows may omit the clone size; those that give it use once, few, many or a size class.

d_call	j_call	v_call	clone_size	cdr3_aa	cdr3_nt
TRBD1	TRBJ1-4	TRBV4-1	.	CASSWTGFDEFATNEKLFF	TGCGCCAGCAGCTGGACAGGGTTTGATGAATTTGCAACTAATGAAAAACTGTTTTTT
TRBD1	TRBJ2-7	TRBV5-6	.	CASSTGQGAYEQYF	TGTGCCAGCAGCACGGGACAGGGGGCCTACGAGCAGTACTTC
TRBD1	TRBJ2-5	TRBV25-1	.	CASSTLTGSQYF	TGTGCCAGCAGTACCTTGACAGGGAGTCAGTACTTC
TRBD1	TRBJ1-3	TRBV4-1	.	CASSRGQGAGNTIYF	TGCGCCAGCAGCCGAGGACAGGGGGCTGGAAACACCATATATTTT
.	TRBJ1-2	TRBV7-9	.	CASSPGIWGHGYTF	TGTGCCAGCAGCCCAGGGATCTGGGGCCATGGCTACACCTTC
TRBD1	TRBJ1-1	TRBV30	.	CAWEDRGTEAFF	TGTGCCTGGGAAGACAGGGGCACTGAAGCTTTCTTT
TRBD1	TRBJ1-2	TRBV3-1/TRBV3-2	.	CASSATGDYGYTF	TGTGCCAGCAGCGCGACAGGGGACTATGGCTACACCTTC
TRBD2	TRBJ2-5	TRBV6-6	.	CASSGGLQETQYF	TGTGCCAGCAGCGGGGGACTACAAGAGACCCAGTACTTC
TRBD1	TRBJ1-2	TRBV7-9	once	CASSIDRGWLYGYTF	TGTGCCAGCAGCATCGACAGGGGCTGGCTCTATGGCTACACCTTC
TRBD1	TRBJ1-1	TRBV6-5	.	CASSHQGEMNTEAFF	TGTGCCAGTTCACACCAGGGGGAGATGAACACTGAAGCTTTCTTT
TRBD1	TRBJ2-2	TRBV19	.	CASSLQRGRRGELFF	TGTGCCAGTAGCCTACAGAGGGGGCGAAGGGGGGAGCTGTTTTTT
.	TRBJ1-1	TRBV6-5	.	CASSYQRGTEAFF	TGTGCCAGCAGTTACCAGAGAGGCACTGAAGCTTTCTTT
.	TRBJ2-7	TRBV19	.	CASSIDPQREQYF	TGTGCCAGTAGTATAGACCCGCAGCGCGAGCAGTACTTC
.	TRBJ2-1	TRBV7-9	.	CASSLRSSGPQRGYNEQFF	TGTGCCAGCAGCTTAAGGTCCAGCGGGCCCCAAAGGGGCTACAATGAGCAGTTCTTC
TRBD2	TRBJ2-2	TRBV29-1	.	CSSGENTGELFF	TGCAGTAGCGGGGAGAACACCGGGGAGCTGTTTTTT
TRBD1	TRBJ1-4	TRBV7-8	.	CASSTQGKTNEKLFF	TGTGCCAGCAGCACACAGGGGAAGACTAATGAAAAACTGTTTTTT
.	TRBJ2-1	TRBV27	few	CASTRGLLSSYNEQFF	TGTGCCAGCACCCGGGGACTTCTTAGCTCCTACAATGAGCAGTTCTTC
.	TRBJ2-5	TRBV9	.	CASTSTGETQYF	TGTGCCTCTACGAGTACAGGAGAGACCCAGTACTTC
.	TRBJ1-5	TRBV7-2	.	CASSLFLSRDQPQHF	TGTGCCAGCAGCTTATTTCTTAGCAGGGATCAGCCCCAGCATTTT
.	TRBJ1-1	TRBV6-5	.	CASRKDLLNTEAFF	TGTGCCAGCAGGAAGGACTTATTGAACACTGAAGCTTTCTTT
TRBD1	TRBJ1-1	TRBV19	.	CASSPDRGQGVTEAFF	TGTGCCAGTAGTCCCGACAGGGGGCAGGGGGTGACTGAAGCTTTCTTT
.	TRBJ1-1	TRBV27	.	CASSEFIMGVNTEAFF	TGTGCCAGCAGCGAATTTATTATGGGAGTGAACACTGAAGCTTTCTTT
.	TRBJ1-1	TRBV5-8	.	CASSWGQGANTEAFF	TGTGCCAGCAGCTGGGGGCAGGGTGCGAACACTGAAGCTTTCTTT
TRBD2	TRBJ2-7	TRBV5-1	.	CASSSGLAGSYEQYF	TGCGCCAGCAGCTCAGGACTAGCGGGATCATACGAGCAGTACTTC
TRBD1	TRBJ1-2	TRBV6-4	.	CASSAYQGDAFEGYTF	TGTGCCAGCAGTGCATACCAGGGGGATGCCTTTGAAGGCTACACCTTC
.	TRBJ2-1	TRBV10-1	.	CASGPGAGKRDEQFF	TGCGCCAGCGGCCCCGGGGCGGGAAAGAGGGATGAGCAGTTCTTC
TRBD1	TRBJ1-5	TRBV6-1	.	CASSASWATGFSQPQHF	TGTGCCAGCAGTGCTTCCTGGGCGACAGGGTTCAGTCAGCCCCAGCATTTT
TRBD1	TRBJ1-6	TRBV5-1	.	CASSLEGDRAGLKSPLHF	TGCGCCAGCAGCTTGGAAGGCGACAGGGCTGGTTTAAAGTCACCCCTCCACTTT
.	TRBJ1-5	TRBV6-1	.	CASSEGSRAEVYSNQPQHF	TGTGCCAGCAGTGAAGGTAGCCGAGCAGAGGTTTATAGCAATCAGCCCCAGCATTTT
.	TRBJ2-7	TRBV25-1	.	CASSGAYEQYF	TGTGCCAGCAGTGGAGCATACGAGCAGTACTTC
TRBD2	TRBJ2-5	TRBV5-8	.	CASGGGKETQYF	TGTGCCTCGGGGGGAGGTAAAGAGACCCAGTACTTC